The 5 T cell receptor beta chains below come from one sample, sequenced in a study of response to subunit inactivated influenza vaccine. TCRdb re-derived calls from the RT-PCR reads in MiXCR, one entry per CDR3 protein. The sample consists of roughly 790,000 distinct CDR3 sequences, roughly 20% of them appearing once. The source was PBMCs from blood, collected roughly 5 days after vaccination. These receptors were obtained from a man aged 45-65 years who received an inactivated influenza vaccine.

This clonotype showed up just once. This chain connects TRBV11-2 to TRBJ2-7; 7 bases map to TRBD1. This CDR3 region has 15 residues. Germline V gives CDR1 SGHAT, CDR2 FQNNGV. V lost 0 bases to trimming and J lost 3 bases; unmatched junction nucleotides: 5. DNA of the CDR3: TGTGCCAGCAGCTTAGATCCGACAGGGTACTACGAGCAGTACTTC. As protein: CASSLDPTGYYEQYF.

This clonotype was detected a few times. The rearrangement joins TRBV29-1 to TRBJ2-7; D might be TRBD2 (6 bases). Trimming left V 7 bases short and J 2 bases short, with 24 bases between. Germline CDR1 and CDR2: SQVTM and ANQGSEA. The length of the CDR3 is 16 residues. CDR3 protein: CSAIPVGGKLTYEQYF. CDR3 coding DNA: TGCAGCGCAATCCCGGTGGGGGGAAAGTTAACCTACGAGCAGTACTTC.

The V call is TRBV7-3, the J call TRBJ2-1; 10 bases are a match to TRBD1. Germline assignment: CDR1 SGHTA and CDR2 FQGTGA. This CDR3 has 15 residues. V was pared by 2 bases and J by 5 bases, with 3 bases of the junction left unmatched. CDR3 sequence: CASSLGTGVHNEQFF. CDR3 sequence (DNA): TGTGCCAGCAGCTTAGGGACAGGGGTCCACAATGAGCAGTTCTTC.

This clonotype was recorded at least ten times. The chain joins TRBV29-1 to TRBJ2-7; TRBD1 is a possible D gene (6 bases). The V gene's germline CDR1 is SQVTM and CDR2 ANQGSEA. The CDR3 consists of 12 residues. The V end was cut by 3 bases, the J end by 3 bases, with 9 bases between. The CDR3 here is CSVEGAGYEQYF. The CDR3 nucleotides read TGCAGCGTTGAGGGGGCTGGCTACGAGCAGTACTTC.

The chain recombines TRBV28 with TRBJ1-1; no firm D call. Looked up from germline, CDR1 is MDHEN and CDR2 is SYDVKM. Deletions cut 5 bases from V and 0 bases from J, with 10 bases between. The CDR3 spans 14 residues. The DNA for the CDR3 is TGTGCCAGCAGTCTCGCCAACTTGAACACTGAAGCTTTCTTT. Translated, it gives CASSLANLNTEAFF.